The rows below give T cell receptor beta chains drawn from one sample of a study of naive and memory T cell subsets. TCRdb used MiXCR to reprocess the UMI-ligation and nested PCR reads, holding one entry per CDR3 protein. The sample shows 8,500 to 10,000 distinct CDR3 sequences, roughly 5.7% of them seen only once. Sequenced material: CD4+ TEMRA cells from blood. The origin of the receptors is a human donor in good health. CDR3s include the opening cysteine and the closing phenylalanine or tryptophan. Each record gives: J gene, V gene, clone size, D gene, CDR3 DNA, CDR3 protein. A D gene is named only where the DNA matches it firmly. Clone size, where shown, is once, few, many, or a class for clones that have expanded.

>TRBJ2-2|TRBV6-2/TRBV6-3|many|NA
TGTGCCAGCAGCCAACGGGACAACCCTAACACCGGGGAGCTGTTTTTT
CASSQRDNPNTGELFF
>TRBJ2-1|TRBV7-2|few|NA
TGTGCCAGCAGCCCTCGTGGGGGCAATGAGCAGTTCTTC
CASSPRGGNEQFF
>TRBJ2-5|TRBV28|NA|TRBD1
TGTGCCAGCAGTTTAACAGGGACAGGGGGATTTGAGACCCAGTACTTC
CASSLTGTGGFETQYF
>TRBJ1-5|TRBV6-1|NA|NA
TGTGCCAGCATCCAGAATAGCAATCAGCCCCAGCATTTT
CASIQNSNQPQHF
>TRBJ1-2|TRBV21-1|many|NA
TGTGCCAGCACCACAAACCGTGGACAGATGCCCGGCTACACCTTC
CASTTNRGQMPGYTF
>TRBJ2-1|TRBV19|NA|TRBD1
TGTGCCAGTAGTACCCCAGGGGGTTTGGGAAACAATGAGCAGTTCTTC
CASSTPGGLGNNEQFF
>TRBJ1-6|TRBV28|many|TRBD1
TGTGCCAGCAGAGCATTACAGGGGGAGTCACCCCTCCACTTT
CASRALQGESPLHF
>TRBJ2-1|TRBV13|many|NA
TGTGCCAGCAGCTTAGGGCAGGGCTTTCGGTTAAGCGCCGGATACAATGAGCAGTTCTTC
CASSLGQGFRLSAGYNEQFF
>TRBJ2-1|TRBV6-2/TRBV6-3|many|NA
TGTGCCAGCAGCCCCTGGGCCCAGACGAAAACCAATGAGCAGTTCTTC
CASSPWAQTKTNEQFF
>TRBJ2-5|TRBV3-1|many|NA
TGTGCCAGCAGCCAAGATTGGAGGATAGAGACCCAGTACTTC
CASSQDWRIETQYF
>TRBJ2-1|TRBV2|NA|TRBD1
TGTGCCAGCAGATGGGACAGGGGGCAGTTCTTC
CASRWDRGQFF
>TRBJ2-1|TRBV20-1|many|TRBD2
TGCAGTGCTAGAGGGCTAGCGGGACTAACGAGTGAGCAGTTCTTC
CSARGLAGLTSEQFF
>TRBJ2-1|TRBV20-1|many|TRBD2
TGCAGTGCTAGCCTGAATAGCGGGATGCTCAATGAGCAGTTCTTC
CSASLNSGMLNEQFF
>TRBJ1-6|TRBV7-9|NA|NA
TGTGCCAGCAGCTTACGGCAGCTTAATCTTCAGAGTTCACCCCTCCACTTT
CASSLRQLNLQSSPLHF
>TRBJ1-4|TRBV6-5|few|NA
TGTGCCAGCAGTTTCCGGGCCCATGAAAAACTGTTTTTT
CASSFRAHEKLFF
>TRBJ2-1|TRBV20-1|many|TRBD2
TGCAGTGCTGGAAACGCCGGACTAGCGGGAGGGAGCGGTGAGCAGTTCTTC
CSAGNAGLAGGSGEQFF
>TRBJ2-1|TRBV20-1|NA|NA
TGCAGTCCCAGGGAGAATGAGCAGTTCTTC
CSPRENEQFF
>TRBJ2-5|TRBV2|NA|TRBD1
TGTGCCAGCAGTGCGGACAGGCCCGAAGAGACCCAGTACTTC
CASSADRPEETQYF
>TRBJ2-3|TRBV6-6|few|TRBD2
TGTGCCAGCAGTTACCAAGCGGGAGGGCCCGCGGCGGGAACCACAGATACGCAGTATTTT
CASSYQAGGPAAGTTDTQYF
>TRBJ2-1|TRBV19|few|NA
TGTGCCAGTAGTATGTGGGGGGAACCTTACAATGAGCAGTTCTTC
CASSMWGEPYNEQFF
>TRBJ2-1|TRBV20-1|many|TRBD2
TGCAGTGCTAGGGACGGAGGGAGGGACAATGAGCAGTTCTTC
CSARDGGRDNEQFF
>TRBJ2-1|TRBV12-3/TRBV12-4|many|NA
TGTGCCAGCAGTTTGTTTGGTAATGAGCAGTTCTTC
CASSLFGNEQFF
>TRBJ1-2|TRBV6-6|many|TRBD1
TGTGCCAGCAGGGAAAGACAGGGGGCATTGGACTATGGCTACACCTTC
CASRERQGALDYGYTF
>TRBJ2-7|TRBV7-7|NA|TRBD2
TGTGCCAGCAGCTTAGCGGGGGGGAACTACGAGCTGTACTTC
CASSLAGGNYELYF
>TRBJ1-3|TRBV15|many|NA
TGTGCCACCAGCAGATACCGAGGGACGGGAGGAAACACCATATATTTT
CATSRYRGTGGNTIYF
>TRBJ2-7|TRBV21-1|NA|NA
TGTGCCAGCAGCAAACTCGGGACCCACGAGCAGTACTTC
CASSKLGTHEQYF
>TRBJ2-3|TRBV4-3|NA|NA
TGCGCCAGCAGCCAAGATGGCAGGGCGAGCACAGATACGCAGTATTTT
CASSQDGRASTDTQYF
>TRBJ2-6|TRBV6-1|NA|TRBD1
TGTGCCAGCAGTTTTCAAACAGGGGCTGGGGCCAACGTCCTGACTTTC
CASSFQTGAGANVLTF
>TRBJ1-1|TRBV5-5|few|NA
TGTGCCAGCAGCCCCGGGCCGAACACTGAAGCTTTCTTT
CASSPGPNTEAFF